Sequencing of this T cell receptor (beta chain) was carried out in a study of OX40 agonist ivuxolimab in advanced cancers. Study background: Ivuxolimab is an agonistic anti-OX40 (CD134) antibody, and patients were treated with it.

Trimming took 2 bases from V and 4 from J, leaving 12 bases between them. Germline CDR1 and CDR2: SGHTA and FQGNSA. CDR3 length equals 14 residues. Assay: immunoSEQ multiplex PCR; the TCRdb copy retains only in-frame clones and omits some. Among tens of thousands of clones listed, roughly 90% were seen once. The J gene is TRBJ2-7, the V gene TRBV7-2, with a possible D match to TRBD2 (6 bases). The sample in question was CD4+ or CD8+ T cells sorted from blood, obtained in a trial of the OX40 agonist ivuxolimab. This receptor was identified in an adult with an advanced solid tumor such as melanoma, head and neck, liver or kidney cancer. The CDR3 bases are TGTGCCAGCAGCTTAACGGGGGTCAATTACGAGCAGTACTTC. Protein sequence: CASSLTGVNYEQYF.